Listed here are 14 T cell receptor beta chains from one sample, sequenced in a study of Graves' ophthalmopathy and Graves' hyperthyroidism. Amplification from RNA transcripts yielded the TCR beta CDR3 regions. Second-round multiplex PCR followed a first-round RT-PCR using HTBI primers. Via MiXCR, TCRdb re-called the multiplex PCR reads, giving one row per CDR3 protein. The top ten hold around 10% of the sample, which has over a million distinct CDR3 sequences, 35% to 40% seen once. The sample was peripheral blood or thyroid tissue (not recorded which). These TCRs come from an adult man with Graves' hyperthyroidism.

The CDR3 sequence is CASSRAGGVYF. CDR3 sequence (DNA): TGTGCCAGCAGCCGTGCCGGAGGCGTGTACTTC. The chain employs TRBV7-9 and TRBJ2-7; TRBD2 is a possible D gene (5 bases). The germline gives CDR1 SEHNR, CDR2 FQNEAQ (reference sequence). The CDR3 extends over 11 amino acids. Trimming removed 5 bases from V and 12 bases from J, with 14 bases in between.

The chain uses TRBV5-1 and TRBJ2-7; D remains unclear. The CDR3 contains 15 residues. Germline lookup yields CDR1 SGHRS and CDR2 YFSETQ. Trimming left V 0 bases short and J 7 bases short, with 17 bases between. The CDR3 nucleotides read TGCGCCAGCAGCTTGGCCATCGGCCCCCAGGTGGAGCAGTACTTC. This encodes CASSLAIGPQVEQYF.

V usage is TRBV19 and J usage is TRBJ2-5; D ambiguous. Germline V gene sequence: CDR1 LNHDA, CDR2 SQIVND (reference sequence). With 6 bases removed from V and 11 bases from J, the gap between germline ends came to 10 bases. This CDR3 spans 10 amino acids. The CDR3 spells CASRERAQYF. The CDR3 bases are TGTGCCAGTAGGGAAAGGGCACAGTACTTC.

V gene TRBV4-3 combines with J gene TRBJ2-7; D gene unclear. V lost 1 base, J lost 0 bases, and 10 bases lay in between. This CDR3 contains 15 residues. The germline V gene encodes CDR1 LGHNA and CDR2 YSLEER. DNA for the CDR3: TGCGCCAGCAGCCAAGGGGCACTTGGCTCCTACGAGCAGTACTTC. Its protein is CASSQGALGSYEQYF.

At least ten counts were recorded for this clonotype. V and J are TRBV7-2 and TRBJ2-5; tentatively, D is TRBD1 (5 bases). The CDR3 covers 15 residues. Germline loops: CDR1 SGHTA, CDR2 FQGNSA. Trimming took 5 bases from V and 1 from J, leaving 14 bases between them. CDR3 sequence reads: CASSARAGFQETQYF. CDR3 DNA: TGTGCCAGCAGCGCGAGAGCAGGGTTCCAAGAGACCCAGTACTTC.

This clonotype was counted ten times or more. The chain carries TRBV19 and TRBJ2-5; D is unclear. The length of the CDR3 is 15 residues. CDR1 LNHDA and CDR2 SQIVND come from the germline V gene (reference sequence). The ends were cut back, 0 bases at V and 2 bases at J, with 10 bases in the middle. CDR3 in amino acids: CASSIEFAEQETQYF. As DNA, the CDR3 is TGTGCCAGTAGTATAGAGTTCGCGGAGCAAGAGACCCAGTACTTC.

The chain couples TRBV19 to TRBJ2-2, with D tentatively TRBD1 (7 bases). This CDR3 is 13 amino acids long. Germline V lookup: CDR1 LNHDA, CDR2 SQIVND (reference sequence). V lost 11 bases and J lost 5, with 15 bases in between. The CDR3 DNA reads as TGTGCCTGGAGCCCAGGGGGGACCGGGGAGCTGTTTTTT. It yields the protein CAWSPGGTGELFF.

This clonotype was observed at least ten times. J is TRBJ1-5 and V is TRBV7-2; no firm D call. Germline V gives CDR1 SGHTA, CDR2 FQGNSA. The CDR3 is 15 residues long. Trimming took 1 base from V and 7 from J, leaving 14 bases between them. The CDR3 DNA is TGTGCCAGCAGCTTAGGAGGAGAGGTTGGGCAGCCCCAGCATTTT. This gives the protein CASSLGGEVGQPQHF.

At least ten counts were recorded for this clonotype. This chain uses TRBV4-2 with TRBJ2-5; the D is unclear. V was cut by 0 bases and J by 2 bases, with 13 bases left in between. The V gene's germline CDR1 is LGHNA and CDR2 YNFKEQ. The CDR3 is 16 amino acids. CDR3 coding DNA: TGTGCCAGCAGCCAAGATGTTTGGGCTCTTCAAGAGACCCAGTACTTC. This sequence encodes CASSQDVWALQETQYF.

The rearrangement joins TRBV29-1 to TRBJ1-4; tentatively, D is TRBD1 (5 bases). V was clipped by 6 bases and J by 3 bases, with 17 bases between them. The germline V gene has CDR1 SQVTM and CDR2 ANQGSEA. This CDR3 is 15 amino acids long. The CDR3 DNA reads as TGCAGCGTGAGGGGAAGCGGTGGATCTAATGAAAAACTGTTTTTT. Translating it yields CSVRGSGGSNEKLFF.

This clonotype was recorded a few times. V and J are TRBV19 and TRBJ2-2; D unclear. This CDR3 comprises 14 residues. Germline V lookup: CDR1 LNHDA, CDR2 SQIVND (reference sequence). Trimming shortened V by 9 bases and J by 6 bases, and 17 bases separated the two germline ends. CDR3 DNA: TGTGCCAGCAGCCGGGCAAATGGGGCCGGGGAGCTGTTTTTT. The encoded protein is CASSRANGAGELFF.

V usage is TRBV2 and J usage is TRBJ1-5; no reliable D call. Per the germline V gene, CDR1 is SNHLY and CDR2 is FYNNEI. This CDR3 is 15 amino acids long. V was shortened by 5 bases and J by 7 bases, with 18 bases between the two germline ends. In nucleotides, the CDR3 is TGTGCCAGCAGTTTTGTGGGGAGCCTCGGGCAGCCCCAGCATTTT. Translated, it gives CASSFVGSLGQPQHF.

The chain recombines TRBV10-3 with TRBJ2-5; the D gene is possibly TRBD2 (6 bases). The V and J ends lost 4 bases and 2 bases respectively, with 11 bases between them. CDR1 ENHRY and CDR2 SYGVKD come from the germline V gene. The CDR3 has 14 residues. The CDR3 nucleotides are TGTGCCATCAGTGCGGCCGGGACTCAAGAGACCCAGTACTTC. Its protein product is CAISAAGTQETQYF.

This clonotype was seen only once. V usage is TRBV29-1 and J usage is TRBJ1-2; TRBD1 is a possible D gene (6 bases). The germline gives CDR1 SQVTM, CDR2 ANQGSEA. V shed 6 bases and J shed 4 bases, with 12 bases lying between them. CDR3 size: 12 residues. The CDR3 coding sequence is TGCAGCGTACTACAGGGTAGCTATGGCTACACCTTC. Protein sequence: CSVLQGSYGYTF.